This TCR beta chain was captured in a study of sequential checkpoint blockade in melanoma. Treatment: randomized to nivolumab then ipilimumab (arm A) or the reverse (arm B). Some clones are missing from TCRdb's copy, which holds only in-frame ones; the method was immunoSEQ multiplex PCR. The table records 25,000 to 30,000 clones, around 77% of them present only once. Germline lookup yields CDR1 LNHDA and CDR2 SQIVND (reference sequence). The V gene lost 1 base and the J gene lost 9 bases, with 16 bases spanning the gap. This CDR3 is built from 15 residues. The sequence was obtained from a human donor with melanoma. Sequenced material: CD8+ T cells sorted from blood (inferred from file names), taken from a patient given nivolumab and ipilimumab in sequence. The rearrangement joins TRBV19 to TRBJ1-5, with D perhaps TRBD1 (6 bases). The CDR3 region is CASSIGPGAYGPQHF. CDR3 in DNA: TGTGCCAGTAGTATAGGTCCAGGGGCTTACGGGCCCCAGCATTTT.